A selection of T cell receptor beta chains follows, all from one sample in a study of blood T cells in healthy people across ages. TCRdb fed the 5' RACE reads into MiXCR, producing one record per CDR3 protein. Among roughly 900,000 distinct CDR3 sequences listed, roughly 26% were seen once. Specimen: blood. The source of these receptors is a woman of 80 years or more in good health. CDR3s include the opening cysteine and the closing phenylalanine or tryptophan. Fields, in order: V gene, D gene, J gene, clone size, CDR3 protein, CDR3 DNA. D genes are given only for firm matches. The size entry is marked missing in some rows and otherwise reads once, few, many or a size class.

v_call: TRBV19; d_call: NA; j_call: TRBJ2-3; clone_size: NA; cdr3_aa: CASSMKGPVGTDTQYF; cdr3_nt: TGTGCCAGTAGTATGAAGGGACCTGTCGGCACAGATACGCAGTATTTT
v_call: TRBV29-1; d_call: TRBD1; j_call: TRBJ1-4; clone_size: few; cdr3_aa: CSALLTGVGEKLFF; cdr3_nt: TGCAGCGCCCTACTAACAGGGGTTGGGGAAAAACTGTTTTTT
v_call: TRBV5-1; d_call: TRBD1; j_call: TRBJ1-2; clone_size: many; cdr3_aa: CASSFGAGGNYGYTF; cdr3_nt: TGCGCCAGCAGCTTCGGGGCAGGGGGAAACTATGGCTACACCTTC
v_call: TRBV3-1; d_call: TRBD2; j_call: TRBJ2-5; clone_size: many; cdr3_aa: CASSQSGGRKQETQYF; cdr3_nt: TGTGCCAGCAGCCAAAGCGGGGGGCGGAAACAAGAGACCCAGTACTTC
v_call: TRBV3-1; d_call: NA; j_call: TRBJ2-5; clone_size: many; cdr3_aa: CASSQDATRQETQYF; cdr3_nt: TGTGCCAGCAGCCAAGATGCGACGAGACAAGAGACCCAGTACTTC
v_call: TRBV14; d_call: NA; j_call: TRBJ2-1; clone_size: NA; cdr3_aa: CASSLTGGNKQFF; cdr3_nt: TGTGCCAGCAGCCTGACCGGTGGGAATAAGCAGTTCTTC
v_call: TRBV7-2; d_call: NA; j_call: TRBJ1-6; clone_size: many; cdr3_aa: CASSPRLAGYSSPLHF; cdr3_nt: TGTGCCAGCAGCCCCCGTCTGGCTGGCTATAGTTCACCCCTCCACTTT
v_call: TRBV6-2/TRBV6-3; d_call: TRBD1; j_call: TRBJ2-4; clone_size: once; cdr3_aa: CASSYSKDRF; cdr3_nt: TGTGCCAGCAGTTACTCGAAGGACAGGTTC
v_call: TRBV15; d_call: NA; j_call: TRBJ2-5; clone_size: NA; cdr3_aa: CATSGGLPFETQYF; cdr3_nt: TGTGCCACCAGCGGGGGACTCCCGTTCGAGACCCAGTACTTC
v_call: TRBV5-1; d_call: TRBD2; j_call: TRBJ2-5; clone_size: many; cdr3_aa: CASREGGSTQYF; cdr3_nt: TGCGCCAGCAGGGAGGGCGGGAGCACCCAGTACTTC
v_call: TRBV18; d_call: NA; j_call: TRBJ2-3; clone_size: NA; cdr3_aa: CASSPPTTDTQYF; cdr3_nt: TGTGCCAGCTCACCACCGACAACAGATACGCAGTATTTT
v_call: TRBV12-3/TRBV12-4; d_call: TRBD1; j_call: TRBJ2-3; clone_size: NA; cdr3_aa: CASSQTGGSADTEYF; cdr3_nt: TGTGCCAGCAGCCAAACAGGGGGAAGCGCAGATACGGAGTATTTT
v_call: TRBV20-1; d_call: NA; j_call: TRBJ2-7; clone_size: NA; cdr3_aa: CSGTITDGSYEQYF; cdr3_nt: TGCAGTGGGACAATCACGGACGGTTCCTACGAGCAGTACTTC
v_call: TRBV25-1; d_call: NA; j_call: TRBJ1-1; clone_size: NA; cdr3_aa: CASSELGGRAFF; cdr3_nt: TGTGCCAGCAGTGAATTAGGAGGTCGAGCTTTCTTT